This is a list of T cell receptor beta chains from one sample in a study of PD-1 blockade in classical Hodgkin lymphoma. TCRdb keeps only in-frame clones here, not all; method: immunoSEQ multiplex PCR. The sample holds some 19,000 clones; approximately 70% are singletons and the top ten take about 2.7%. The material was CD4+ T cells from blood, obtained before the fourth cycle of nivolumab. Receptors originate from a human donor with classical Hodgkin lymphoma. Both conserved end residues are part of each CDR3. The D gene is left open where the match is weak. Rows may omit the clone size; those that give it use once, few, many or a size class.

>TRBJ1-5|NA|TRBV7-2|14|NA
CASSREGINQPQHF
TGTGCCAGCAGCCGGGAGGGGATCAATCAGCCCCAGCATTTT
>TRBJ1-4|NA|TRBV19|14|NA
CASSTAVPTLKLFF
TGTGCCAGTAGTACCGCCGTACCAACCCTAAAACTGTTTTTT
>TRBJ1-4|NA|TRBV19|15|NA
CASRMGQTTNEKLFF
TGTGCCAGTAGAATGGGGCAGACAACTAATGAAAAACTGTTTTTT
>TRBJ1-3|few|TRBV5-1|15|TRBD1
CASSLTTGTGNTIYF
TGCGCCAGCAGCTTGACGACAGGGACGGGAAACACCATATATTTT
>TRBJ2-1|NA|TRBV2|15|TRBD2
CASSTLAGGRSEQFF
TGTGCCAGCAGTACCCTAGCGGGAGGACGTAGTGAGCAGTTCTTC
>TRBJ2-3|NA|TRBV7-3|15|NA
CASSLMRGSTDTQYF
TGTGCCAGCAGCTTAATGAGGGGAAGCACAGATACGCAGTATTTT
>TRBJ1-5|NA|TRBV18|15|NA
CASSPSRVSNQPQHF
TGTGCCAGCTCACCATCCAGGGTTAGCAATCAGCCCCAGCATTTT
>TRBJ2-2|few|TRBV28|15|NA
CASSFGGSNTGELFF
TGTGCCAGCAGTTTCGGTGGGTCAAACACCGGGGAGCTGTTTTTT
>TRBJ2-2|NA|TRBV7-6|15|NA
CASSLTGTGTGELFF
TGTGCCAGCAGCCTTACAGGGACGGGCACCGGGGAGCTGTTTTTT
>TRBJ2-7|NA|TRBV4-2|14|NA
CASTLGGASDEQYF
TGTGCCAGCACCCTCGGAGGGGCCTCGGACGAGCAGTACTTC
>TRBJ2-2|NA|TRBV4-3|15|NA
CASSQNRGGTGELFF
TGCGCCAGCAGCCAGAATAGGGGGGGCACCGGGGAGCTGTTTTTT
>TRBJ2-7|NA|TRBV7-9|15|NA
CASSPRSGVIYEQYF
TGTGCCAGCAGCCCCCGATCGGGGGTGATATACGAGCAGTACTTC
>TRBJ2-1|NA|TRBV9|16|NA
CASSVVSGSAYNEQFF
TGTGCCAGCAGCGTAGTTTCGGGTAGCGCCTACAATGAGCAGTTCTTC
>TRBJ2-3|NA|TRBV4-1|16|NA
CASSTPQGPKPDTQYF
TGCGCCAGCAGCACCCCACAGGGTCCGAAACCAGATACGCAGTATTTT
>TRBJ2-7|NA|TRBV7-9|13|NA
CASSPLSAYEQYF
TGTGCCAGCAGCCCGCTGAGCGCCTACGAGCAGTACTTC
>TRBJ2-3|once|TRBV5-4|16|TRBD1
CASSLGQGQSTDTQYF
TGTGCCAGCAGCTTGGGACAGGGTCAGAGCACAGATACGCAGTATTTT
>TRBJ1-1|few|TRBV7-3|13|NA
CASRGGANTEAFF
TGTGCCAGCAGAGGGGGGGCGAACACTGAAGCTTTCTTT
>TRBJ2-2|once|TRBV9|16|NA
CASSAGGGRNTGELFF
TGTGCCAGCAGCGCCGGAGGGGGCCGGAACACCGGGGAGCTGTTTTTT
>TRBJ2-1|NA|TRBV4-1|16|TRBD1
CASSQVWDSTYNEQFF
TGCGCCAGCAGCCAAGTATGGGACAGCACCTACAATGAGCAGTTCTTC
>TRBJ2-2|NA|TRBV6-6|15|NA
CASSYRVTNTGELFF
TGTGCCAGCAGTTATAGGGTGACGAACACCGGGGAGCTGTTTTTT
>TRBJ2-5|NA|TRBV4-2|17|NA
CASSQVRGAPGGETQYF
TGTGCCAGCAGCCAAGTCCGGGGGGCCCCCGGGGGGGAGACCCAGTACTTC
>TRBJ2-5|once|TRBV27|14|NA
CASSLLGGGETQYF
TGTGCCAGCAGTTTATTAGGGGGAGGGGAGACCCAGTACTTC
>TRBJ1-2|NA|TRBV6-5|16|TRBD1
CASSYSTGRLFGGYTF
TGTGCCAGCAGTTACTCGACAGGGAGGCTATTTGGTGGCTACACCTTC
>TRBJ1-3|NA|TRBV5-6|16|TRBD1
CASSDGQVNSGNTIYF
TGTGCCAGCAGCGACGGACAGGTTAACTCTGGAAACACCATATATTTT
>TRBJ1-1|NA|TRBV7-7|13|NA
CASSLSLNTEAFF
TGTGCCAGCAGCCTCTCCTTGAACACTGAAGCTTTCTTT
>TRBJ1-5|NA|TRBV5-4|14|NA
CASSLGLGDQPQHF
TGTGCCAGCAGCTTAGGGTTGGGAGATCAGCCCCAGCATTTT
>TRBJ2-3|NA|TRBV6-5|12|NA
CASSWNRVTQYF
TGTGCCAGCAGTTGGAACAGGGTTACGCAGTATTTT
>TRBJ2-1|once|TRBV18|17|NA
CASSPRNGASSYNEQFF
TGTGCCAGCTCACCCAGGAACGGCGCAAGCTCCTACAATGAGCAGTTCTTC
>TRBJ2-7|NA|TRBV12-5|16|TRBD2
CASGLVAGGLSYEQYF
TGTGCTAGTGGTTTGGTAGCGGGGGGACTCTCCTACGAGCAGTACTTC
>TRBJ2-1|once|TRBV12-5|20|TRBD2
CASGLVLSTLAGGLYNEQFF
TGTGCTAGTGGTTTGGTACTCTCCACACTAGCGGGAGGCCTCTACAATGAGCAGTTCTTC
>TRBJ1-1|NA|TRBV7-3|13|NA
CASSLRPNREAFF
TGTGCCAGCAGCTTACGGCCAAACAGGGAAGCTTTCTTT
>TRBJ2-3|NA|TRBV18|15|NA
CASSPTIADTDTQYF
TGTGCCAGCTCACCTACAATAGCAGACACAGATACGCAGTATTTT
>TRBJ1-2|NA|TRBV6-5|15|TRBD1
CASSYSGTGGKGYTF
TGTGCCAGCAGTTACTCGGGGACAGGGGGCAAGGGCTACACCTTC
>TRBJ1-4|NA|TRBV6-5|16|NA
CASSYSGREGFRKLFF
TGTGCCAGCAGTTACTCGGGACGGGAGGGCTTTCGAAAACTGTTTTTT
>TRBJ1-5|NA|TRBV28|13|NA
CASSLGFNQPQHF
TGTGCCAGCAGCCTAGGGTTTAATCAGCCCCAGCATTTT
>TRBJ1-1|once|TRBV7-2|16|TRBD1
CASSWRTGGQNTEAFF
TGTGCCAGCAGCTGGCGGACAGGGGGCCAGAACACTGAAGCTTTCTTT
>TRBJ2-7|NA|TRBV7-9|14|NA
CASSSTGWSYEQYF
TGTGCCAGCAGCTCCACAGGGTGGTCCTACGAGCAGTACTTC
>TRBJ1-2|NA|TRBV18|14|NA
CASSPTQGNYGYTF
TGTGCCAGCTCACCAACTCAGGGGAACTATGGCTACACCTTC
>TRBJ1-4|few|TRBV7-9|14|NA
CASSLDTTNEKLFF
TGTGCCAGCAGCTTGGATACAACTAATGAAAAACTGTTTTTT
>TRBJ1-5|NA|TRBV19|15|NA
CATKRDSRGNQPQHF
TGTGCCACCAAGAGAGACAGTCGGGGCAATCAGCCCCAGCATTTT
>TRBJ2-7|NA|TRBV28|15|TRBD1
CASSPRGTGDYEQYF
TGTGCCAGCAGTCCCCGGGGGACAGGGGACTACGAGCAGTACTTC
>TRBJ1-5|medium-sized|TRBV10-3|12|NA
CAISSGNQPQHF
TGTGCCATCAGTTCGGGGAATCAGCCCCAGCATTTT
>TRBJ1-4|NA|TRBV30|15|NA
CAWSPGLGFDTANTF
TGTGCCTGGAGTCCCGGCTTGGGATTTGACACTGCTAACACCTTT
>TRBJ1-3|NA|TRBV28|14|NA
CASRVDTSGNTIYF
TGTGCCAGTAGAGTGGATACCTCTGGAAACACCATATATTTT
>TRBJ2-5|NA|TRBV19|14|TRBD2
CASSSLAGAETQYF
TGTGCCAGTAGTTCCTTGGCGGGAGCGGAGACCCAGTACTTC
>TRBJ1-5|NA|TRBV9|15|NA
CASSASDSTNQPQHF
TGTGCCAGCAGCGCCTCCGACAGTACTAATCAGCCCCAGCATTTT
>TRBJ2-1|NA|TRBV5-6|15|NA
CASTSFSLAYNEQFF
TGTGCCAGCACCTCATTCTCCTTGGCCTACAATGAGCAGTTCTTC
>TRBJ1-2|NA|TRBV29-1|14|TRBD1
CSVEPTGNNYGYTF
TGCAGCGTTGAGCCGACAGGGAATAACTATGGCTACACCTTC
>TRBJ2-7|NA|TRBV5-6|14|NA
CASSFQGASYEQYF
TGTGCCAGCAGCTTCCAGGGCGCTTCCTACGAGCAGTACTTC
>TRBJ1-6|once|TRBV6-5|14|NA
CASSYLQVNSPLHF
TGTGCCAGCAGTTACTTGCAGGTTAATTCACCCCTCCACTTT
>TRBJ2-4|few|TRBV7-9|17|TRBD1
CASSQIWTGLAKNIQYF
TGTGCCAGCAGCCAGATTTGGACAGGACTAGCCAAAAACATTCAGTACTTC
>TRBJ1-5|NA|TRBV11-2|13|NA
CASSKDGNQPQHF
TGTGCCAGCAGCAAGGACGGGAATCAGCCCCAGCATTTT
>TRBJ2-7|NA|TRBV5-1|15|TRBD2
CASSLGLAGGYEQYF
TGCGCCAGCAGCTTGGGACTAGCGGGGGGATACGAGCAGTACTTC
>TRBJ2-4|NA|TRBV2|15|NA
CASTLGPTLENIQYF
TGTGCCAGCACGTTGGGCCCCACTCTGGAAAACATTCAGTACTTC
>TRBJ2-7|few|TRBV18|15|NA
CASSPRTDPGYEQYF
TGTGCCAGCTCACCCCGGACAGATCCTGGCTACGAGCAGTACTTC